The 29 T cell receptor beta chains reported below all come from one sample, sequenced in a study of T cell repertoires in cytomegalovirus infection. TCRdb re-called the reads with MiXCR, one entry per CDR3 protein. The data show roughly 860,000 distinct CDR3 sequences, about 30% seen once. These receptors are not linked to any known antigen. Sample: cultured CD8+ T cells from PBMCs, taken from culture after CMV antigen stimulation. These TCRs come from a human donor in good health (CMV status not recorded). Some clones in this sample may be carry-over from other donors' samples.

The rearrangement links TRBV7-4 to TRBJ2-7; D gene ambiguous. V lost 4 bases and J 2 bases, leaving 12 bases between the germline ends. The CDR3 loop spans 14 amino acids. CDR1 and CDR2 (germline): SGHVT, SQSDAQ. DNA of the CDR3: TGTGCCAGCAGCTCGCCTGACCAGCCCTACGAGCAGTACGTC. Amino acid sequence: CASSSPDQPYEQYV.

As regards this clonotype: The junction departs from the called germline gene at one end, perhaps through a read error. The rearrangement joins TRBV12-3 or TRBV12-4 to TRBJ2-6, with 8 bases that match TRBD1. The CDR3 length is 18 residues. Here the CDR3 reads CASSFPGTGESGTNVLTF. The CDR3 bases are TGTGCCAGCAGTTTCCCCGGGACAGGAGAATCTGGGACCAACGTCCTGACTTTC.

The chain links TRBV7-9 to TRBJ2-1; 7 bases match TRBD1. The germline gives CDR1 SEHNR, CDR2 FQNEAQ (reference sequence). The CDR3 sequence is 19 residues long. The junction had 12 bases not matched to a gene; V was cut back by 1 base and J by 0 bases. In DNA form, the CDR3 reads TGTGCCAGCAGCTTAGGGACATCGGGACAGCCTATCTCCTACAATGAGCAGTTCTTC. Protein product: CASSLGTSGQPISYNEQFF.

The J gene is TRBJ1-2, the V gene TRBV29-1, with 7 positions matching TRBD1. Looked up from germline, CDR1 is SQVTM and CDR2 is ANQGSEA. This CDR3 comprises 14 residues. Trimming removed 7 bases from V and 0 bases from J; junction bases left unmatched: 8. The CDR3 region is CSAAGRGSNYGYTF. As DNA, the CDR3 is TGCAGCGCCGCAGGCAGGGGGTCTAACTATGGCTACACCTTC.

The rearrangement links TRBV20-1 to TRBJ1-2, with 7 bases that match TRBD1. Germline CDR1 and CDR2: DFQATT and SNEGSKA (reference sequence). CDR3 length: 12 amino acids. In DNA, the CDR3 is TGCGGGACAGAGTGGAACTCCTATGGCTACACCTTC. It translates to CGTEWNSYGYTF.

The J gene is TRBJ1-6, the V gene TRBV19, with TRBD1 matching over 8 bases. V lost 6 bases, J lost 10 bases, and 5 bases stayed unmatched. Germline values: CDR1 LNHDA, CDR2 SQIVND (reference sequence). The CDR3 is 13 amino acids. The chain's CDR3 is CASSHDRGSPLHF. The CDR3 nucleotides are TGTGCCAGTAGCCACGACAGGGGATCACCCCTCCACTTT.

This clonotype has a count of ten or more. V gene TRBV7-2 combines with J gene TRBJ1-3, with D unclear. V was trimmed by 7 bases and J by 4 bases, leaving 14 bases between them. The CDR3 has 14 amino acids. Germline V gives CDR1 SGHTA, CDR2 FQGNSA. CDR3 sequence: CASTYLAGGNTIYF. CDR3 coding DNA: TGTGCCAGCACTTATCTGGCGGGAGGAAACACCATATATTTT.

In the case of this clonotype: The final CDR3 position lacks the conserved phenylalanine or tryptophan, pointing to a likely read error. The rearrangement uses TRBV7-9 and TRBJ1-1, with 7 bases lining up with TRBD1. CDR3 length equals 17 residues. Germline V gene lookup returns CDR1 SEHNR and CDR2 FQNEAQ (reference sequence). V trimming: 5 bases; J trimming: 3 bases; junction bases outside the gene matches: 15. The CDR3 DNA follows: TGTGCCAGCAGCAAAGACAGGGATCCCTTCCGCGACACTGAAGCTTTCCTT. Protein product: CASSKDRDPFRDTEAFL.

Only a few counts were recorded for this clonotype. The chain uses TRBV19 and TRBJ1-1; D gene ambiguous. V dropped 7 bases and J dropped 1 base, with 7 bases sitting between them. The CDR3 loop spans 12 amino acids. Germline loops: CDR1 LNHDA, CDR2 SQIVND (reference sequence). The CDR3 spells CASKRQNTEAFF. In DNA, the CDR3 is TGTGCCAGTAAGAGACAGAACACTGAAGCTTTCTTT.

The chain couples TRBV27 to TRBJ1-2; 7 nucleotides align to TRBD1. V trimming: 5 bases; J trimming: 4 bases; junction bases outside the gene matches: 4. Germline-derived CDR1 and CDR2 are MNHEY and SMNVEV (reference sequence). The CDR3 covers 13 residues. The CDR3 DNA reads TGTGCCAGCAGTGGTGGGACAGTCTATGGCTACACCTTC. Its translation: CASSGGTVYGYTF.

This clonotype has ten or more counts. This chain joins TRBV7-9 and TRBJ2-7; possible D gene TRBD2, 5 bases. Germline V gives CDR1 SEHNR, CDR2 FQNEAQ (reference sequence). The CDR3 runs to 15 residues. V was clipped by 1 base and J by 6 bases, with 16 bases between them. CDR3 residues: CASSLGAPGIFEQYF. For the CDR3, the DNA is TGTGCCAGCAGCTTAGGAGCACCGGGAATTTTCGAGCAGTACTTC.

V usage is TRBV27 and J usage is TRBJ2-1; D gene ambiguous. Per the germline V gene, CDR1 is MNHEY and CDR2 is SMNVEV (reference sequence). V was shortened by 6 bases and J by 10 bases, with 10 bases between the two germline ends. The CDR3 consists of 11 residues. The CDR3 DNA reads TGTGCCAGCAGCTTTTATTCCGAGCAGTTCTTC. It translates to CASSFYSEQFF.

V usage is TRBV7-6 and J usage is TRBJ1-2; 10 nucleotides match TRBD1. V trimming: 5 bases; J trimming: 2 bases; junction bases outside the gene matches: 8. The CDR3 is made up of 16 amino acids. Germline-derived CDR1 and CDR2 are SGHVS and FNYEAQ. DNA of the CDR3: TGTGCCAGCAGCGAGGGACAGGGGTTAATAAACTATGGCTACACCTTC. Residues: CASSEGQGLINYGYTF. Full variable domain (remainder filled in from reference TRBV7-6 and TRBJ1-2): GAGVSQSPRYKVTKRGQDVALRCDPISGHVSLYWYRQALGQGPEFLTYFNYEAQQDKSGLPNDRFSAERPEGSISTLTIQRTEQRDSAMYRCASSEGQGLINYGYTFGSGTRLTVV.

This clonotype was recorded at least ten times. The chain has TRBV7-6 and TRBJ2-2, with unresolved D. Trimming left V 0 bases short and J 2 bases short, with 16 bases between. Germline CDR1 and CDR2: SGHVS and FNYEAQ. This CDR3 has 18 amino acids. The CDR3 loop reads CASSLATKGHTNTGELFF. The DNA for the CDR3 is TGTGCCAGCAGCTTAGCCACCAAAGGTCACACTAACACCGGGGAGCTGTTTTTT.

J is TRBJ2-1 and V is TRBV9; D is unclear. Germline CDR1 and CDR2: SGDLS and YYNGEE. This CDR3 has 16 amino acids. Trimming cost V 3 bases and J 0 bases, with 13 bases left between them. The CDR3 DNA reads as TGTGCCAGCAGCGACAGATTTGGTAGCTCCTACAATGAGCAGTTCTTC. This sequence encodes CASSDRFGSSYNEQFF.

V is TRBV25-1 and J is TRBJ1-1; TRBD1 aligns across 7 bases. Germline assignment: CDR1 MGHDK and CDR2 SYGVNS. The CDR3 is made up of 16 amino acids. Losses at the gene ends were 3 bases for V and 1 base for J; bases not matched to a gene: 8. CDR3 nucleotides: TGTGCCAGCAGTGAGGTAAAGGGGGCGCCGAACACTGAAGCTTTCTTT. Protein sequence: CASSEVKGAPNTEAFF.

The rearrangement uses TRBV6-1 and TRBJ1-2, with 7 bases matching TRBD1. CDR1 is MNHNS, CDR2 SASEGT, per germline. With V trimmed by 6 bases and J by 0 bases, 10 bases remained unmatched. The CDR3 has 16 amino acids. The CDR3 loop reads CASRGGTDPTNYGYTF. Here the CDR3 DNA reads TGTGCCAGCAGGGGAGGGACAGACCCAACTAACTATGGCTACACCTTC.

The chain employs TRBV6-6 and TRBJ1-4; no definite D call. Germline CDR1 MNHNY, CDR2 SVGAGI (reference sequence). The V and J ends lost 2 bases and 4 bases respectively, with 11 bases between them. The CDR3 runs 15 residues. The CDR3 coding sequence is TGTGCCAGCAGTTACGGGGTAGACCTTAATGAAAAACTGTTTTTT. This sequence encodes CASSYGVDLNEKLFF.

The chain couples TRBV11-3 to TRBJ1-2; D uncertain. Germline V gene lookup returns CDR1 SGHNT and CDR2 YENEEA. The CDR3 extends over 13 amino acids. V was clipped by 5 bases and J by 7 bases, with 14 bases between them. CDR3 sequence: CASSPGPLGGYTF. CDR3 nucleotide sequence: TGTGCCAGCAGCCCCGGGCCATTGGGTGGCTACACCTTC.

This rearrangement joins TRBV28 to TRBJ2-5, with TRBD1 matching 12 bases. This CDR3 is built from 15 residues. Trimming took 7 bases from V and 5 from J; bases not matched to a gene: 8. Germline CDR1 MDHEN, CDR2 SYDVKM. Written as DNA, the CDR3 is TGTGCCAGCACTACCGGGACAGGGGGCGCGGAGACCCAGTACTTC. It translates to CASTTGTGGAETQYF.

This clonotype was seen more than once but under ten times. V and J are TRBV6-5 and TRBJ2-7; 9 bases fit TRBD1. CDR1 is MNHEY and CDR2 is SVGAGI in the germline V gene. J lost 5 bases, V lost 5 bases, and 7 bases had no gene match. The CDR3 has 14 amino acids. The CDR3, as DNA: TGTGCCAGCAGTCCCGGGACAGGGTTCCACGAGCAGTACGTC. It codes for CASSPGTGFHEQYV.

The chain carries TRBV4-1 and TRBJ1-2; D gene uncertain. CDR3 length: 15 residues. Trimming removed 0 bases at V and 2 bases at J, with 10 bases between. Germline V gene data show CDR1 as MGHRA and CDR2 as YSYEKL. CDR3: CASSQDYSTNYGYTF. The CDR3 region has the DNA TGCGCCAGCAGCCAAGACTACTCTACAAACTATGGCTACACCTTC.

V gene TRBV6-5 combines with J gene TRBJ1-1, with a possible D match to TRBD1 (6 bases). The CDR3 runs 16 residues. Trimming pared 6 bases from V and 1 base from J, leaving 18 bases between. CDR1 is MNHEY, CDR2 SVGAGI, per germline. This CDR3 is CASSSLWPRGNTEAFF. Written as DNA, the CDR3 is TGTGCCAGCAGCTCCCTTTGGCCCAGGGGGAACACTGAAGCTTTCTTT.

This clonotype turned up a few times. This chain connects TRBV5-8 to TRBJ2-1; D remains unclear. The V and J ends lost 3 bases and 9 bases respectively, with 13 bases between them. The CDR3 consists of 13 residues. CDR1 SGHTS and CDR2 YDEGEE come from the germline V gene. The CDR3 region is CASSYFRVAEQFF. CDR3 sequence (DNA): TGTGCCAGCAGCTATTTTCGGGTAGCTGAGCAGTTCTTC.

This clonotype was seen more than once but under ten times. The chain couples TRBV4-1 to TRBJ2-7, with TRBD1 matching 10 bases. Per germline, CDR1 MGHRA and CDR2 YSYEKL. Losses at the gene ends were 2 bases for V and 4 bases for J; bases not matched to a gene: 5. This CDR3 region has 15 residues. In nucleotides, the CDR3 is TGCGCCAGCAGCCAAACGGGACAGGGGTTGTACGAGCAGTACTTC. Its protein is CASSQTGQGLYEQYF.

At least ten counts were recorded for this clonotype. The chain couples TRBV7-9 to TRBJ1-6; D is unresolved. The CDR3 loop spans 15 amino acids. V was clipped by 5 bases and J by 0 bases, with 8 bases between them. Germline V gene sequence: CDR1 SEHNR, CDR2 FQNEAQ (reference sequence). CDR3 loop: CASSPTSSYNSPLHF. The DNA for the CDR3 is TGTGCCAGCAGCCCCACGAGCTCCTATAATTCACCCCTCCACTTT.

This clonotype showed up just a few times. The CDR3 nucleotides are TGTGCCATCAGTGAGTCGACTAGCAGATCTTACAATGAGCAGTTCTTC. Translation gives CAISESTSRSYNEQFF. This rearrangement joins TRBV10-3 to TRBJ2-1; 7 nucleotides agree with TRBD2. The CDR3 totals 16 residues. Germline V gene data show CDR1 as ENHRY and CDR2 as SYGVKD. V gave up 0 bases and J gave up 4 bases; unmatched junction bases: 6.

This clonotype came up a few times. V is TRBV7-9 and J is TRBJ2-4; D unclear. The CDR3 is 16 amino acids. Per the germline V gene, CDR1 is SEHNR and CDR2 is FQNEAQ (reference sequence). Trimming stripped 4 bases from V and 1 base from J, with 14 bases between. CDR3 amino acids: CASSSNVEGAKNIQYF. CDR3 in DNA: TGTGCCAGCAGCTCAAACGTAGAAGGGGCCAAAAACATTCAGTACTTC.

The sample holds many counts of this clonotype. The V gene is TRBV7-6, the J gene TRBJ2-2; either TRBD1 or TRBD2 may supply D (5 bases each). Germline V gene lookup returns CDR1 SGHVS and CDR2 FNYEAQ. CDR3 length: 15 amino acids. Between the trimmed V and J ends, which lost 5 bases and 6 bases, there was a span of 16 bases. CDR3 residues: CASSPVGEWAGELFF. The CDR3 DNA reads as TGTGCCAGCAGCCCAGTGGGGGAATGGGCCGGGGAGCTGTTTTTT. The whole variable domain, filled in from reference TRBV7-6 and TRBJ2-2, reads GAGVSQSPRYKVTKRGQDVALRCDPISGHVSLYWYRQALGQGPEFLTYFNYEAQQDKSGLPNDRFSAERPEGSISTLTIQRTEQRDSAMYRCASSPVGEWAGELFFGEGSRLTVL.